A single TCR beta chain is shown here with its context. As processed by the authors: From reference gene primer amplification, estimates of nucleated cell counts were derived. The method was immunoSEQ multiplex PCR; TCRdb's version includes in-frame clones alone and lacks a portion of them. The D gene and trimming were derived from the DNA, and the V and J assignments and clone size from that table. This table has 200,000 to 300,000 clones, 80% to 90% appearing once. These data originate in a study of blood T cell repertoires in COVID-19. Study details: COVID-19 samples collected from the United States, Italy and Spain covered acute and convalescent phases. The analysed material was cDNA or gDNA that came from T cells, B-cell-depleted T cells, or PBMCs.

The CDR3 contains 14 residues. V shed 1 base and J shed 9 bases, with 16 bases lying between them. Per germline, CDR1 MGHRA and CDR2 YSYEKL. The J gene is TRBJ2-7, the V gene TRBV4-1; D unclear. Material for sequencing was peripheral blood. This TCR was sampled from a man aged 30-40 years with active or convalescent COVID-19. CDR3 coding DNA: TGCGCCAGCAGCCAAGTCGCTAGTAGGTTGGGGCAGTACTTC. Amino acid sequence: CASSQVASRLGQYF.